These T cell receptor delta chains were read from a single sample in a study of γδ T cells in repeated Plasmodium falciparum infection. TCRdb re-called the multiplex PCR reads using CATT. Among 90,000 to 95,000 delta-chain clones listed, 0.8% to 1% were seen once. The sequenced sample consisted of gamma-delta T cells from blood. The receptors were sampled from a pool of human donors (malaria-infected and uninfected, not separated). Both conserved end residues are part of each CDR3. Fields, in order: clone size, V gene, D gene, J gene, CDR3 DNA, CDR3 protein. A D gene is named only where the DNA matches it firmly. Size tells how often a clone was seen (once, few, many) or the class of an expanded clone, and some rows leave it out.

>many|TRDV1|.|TRDJ1
TGTGCTCTTGGGGAACTAGGGAATATGGTTGCAACCGATAAACTCATCTTT
CALGELGNMVATDKLIF
>many|TRDV1|.|TRDJ1
TGTGCTCTTGGGGAACTAGCCGCTCTACCTCCCGGGGATAAACTCATCTTT
CALGELAALPPGDKLIF
>medium-sized|TRDV1|TRDD3|TRDJ1
TGTGCTCTTGGGGAATATTCGGGGATACCCGATAAACTCATCTTT
CALGEYSGIPDKLIF
>many|TRDV2|TRDD3|TRDJ1
TGTGCCTCCCCCGGGGGGTACTGGGGGTCACCCCGGGCTAAACTCATCTTT
CASPGGYWGSPRAKLIF
>medium-sized|TRDV2|TRDD3|TRDJ1
TGTGCCTGTGACACCGTTGGGGGAGGGGACACCGATAAACTCATCTTT
CACDTVGGGDTDKLIF
>many|TRDV1|.|TRDJ1
TGTGCTCTTGGGGACCTCGGTCCTACCTATACAGAAACGAAGGACCCACCGAACGTGAGGACCGATAAACTCATCTTT
CALGDLGPTYTETKDPPNVRTDKLIF
>many|TRDV2|TRDD3|TRDJ3
TGTGCCTGTGACAGAACTGGGGGATACGCTGTCTCCTGGGACACCCGACAGATGTTTTTC
CACDRTGGYAVSWDTRQMFF
>medium-sized|TRDV2|.|TRDJ1
TGTGCCTGTGACACCGTGGTCCGACCTACCGATAAACTCATCTTT
CACDTVVRPTDKLIF
>many|TRDV2|TRDD3|TRDJ1
TGTGCCTGTGACACCGCCGAAGGTACTGGGGGAAAAAAACTCATCTTT
CACDTAEGTGGKKLIF
>.|TRDV1|TRDD2|TRDJ1
TGTGCTCTTAGGGAACAGGGGCCTTCCTACGCATACCGGATAAAACTCATCTTT
CALREQGPSYAYRIKLIF
>many|TRDV2|.|TRDJ3
TGTGCCTGTGAGGCGATAGAGGCAACCTGGGACACCCGACAGATGTTTTTC
CACEAIEATWDTRQMFF
>many|TRDV2|.|TRDJ1
TGTGCCTGTGACACCCGGTTTTCGGCGCGGGGGGGCTGCGATAAACTCATCTTT
CACDTRFSARGGCDKLIF
>medium-sized|TRDV1|.|TRDJ1
TGTGCTCTTGGGGAACGCCCCACGGGGGAATCCCCACCACTCATCTTT
CALGERPTGESPPLIF
>many|TRDV1|TRDD2|TRDJ1
TGTGCTCTTGGGGAACCGAGGGTTTTCCTACCCCCCTTTTTCCCCGATAAACTCATCTTT
CALGEPRVFLPPFFPDKLIF
>many|TRDV1|.|TRDJ1
TGCGCTCTTGGGGAACTCCCCACCGATAAACTCATCTTT
CALGELPTDKLIF
>large|TRDV1|TRDD3|TRDJ1
TGTGCTCTTGGGGTCGGGGCTGGGGGATTCTCTACCGATAAACTCATCTTT
CALGVGAGGFSTDKLIF
>medium-sized|TRDV2|TRDD3|TRDJ1
TGTGCCTGTGACACCGGAGGGGATAAGGGCGATAAACTCATCTTT
CACDTGGDKGDKLIF
>many|TRDV1|.|TRDJ1
TGTGCTCTTGGGGCCCCCCGGGGTCCAAACGATAAACTCATCTTT
CALGAPRGPNDKLIF
>medium-sized|TRDV2|.|TRDJ1
TGTGCCTGTGACACCCTGCTAGCCACCACCGATAAACTCATCTTT
CACDTLLATTDKLIF
>many|TRDV2|TRDD3|TRDJ1
TGTGCCTGTGACAGTTTACTGGGGGATACGCCAGATAAACTCATCTTT
CACDSLLGDTPDKLIF
>many|TRDV2|.|TRDJ1
TGTGCCTGTGACACCGTCCGGGGATTCGGTACCGATAAACTCATCTTT
CACDTVRGFGTDKLIF
>many|TRDV1|.|TRDJ1
TGTGCTCTTGGGGACCTACGGTGGGGTGGGGGCCCCCTAAGGCACACCGATAAACTCATCTTT
CALGDLRWGGGPLRHTDKLIF
>many|TRDV2|.|TRDJ1
TGTGCCTGTGACACCCTAGAGGGGGGGTCACCACCATCGAAACTCATCTTT
CACDTLEGGSPPSKLIF
>many|TRDV2|TRDD3|TRDJ1
TGTGCCTGTGACTCCCGAGGTTCCCACTGGGGGCCTCCCTACACCGATAAACTCATCTTT
CACDSRGSHWGPPYTDKLIF
>many|TRDV2|TRDD3|TRDJ1
TGTGCCTGTGACACCGTGGGCGTACTGGTGGGGGATACGCCCGATAAACTCATCTTT
CACDTVGVLVGDTPDKLIF
>many|TRDV1|.|TRDJ1
TGTGCTCTTGGGGAATGCGTCCTACCGAGTACTGTTGACACCGATAAACTCATCTTT
CALGECVLPSTVDTDKLIF
>many|TRDV2|.|TRDJ1
TGTGCCTGTGACACCGTGTACGTAGGGGATCGCCGAGGGTTAGCGATTCATAAACTCATCTTT
CACDTVYVGDRRGLAIHKLIF
>medium-sized|TRDV1|TRDD3|TRDJ1
TGTGCTCTTGGGGATCCGTTGGGTCCTACAAAATCTACTGGGGGACTAAACACCGATAAACTCATCTTT
CALGDPLGPTKSTGGLNTDKLIF
>many|TRDV1|TRDD3|TRDJ1
TGTGCTCTTGGGGAACTAAGGCTAGAAGGCATGGGTCTGGGGGATACAGACACCGATAAACTCATCTTT
CALGELRLEGMGLGDTDTDKLIF
>many|TRDV1|TRDD3|TRDJ1
TGTGCTCTTGGGGAACTCCGGCTAAAACGCGAGTACTGGGGGATAGCAACGCCTTATCCGGATCGCGGGGCCGATAAACTCATCTTT
CALGELRLKREYWGIATPYPDRGADKLIF
>many|TRDV1|TRDD3|TRDJ1
TGTGCTCTTGGGGGCTCTGATTTATGGGGGATACGCCCCCACACCGATAAACTCATCTTT
CALGGSDLWGIRPHTDKLIF
>many|TRDV1|TRDD3|TRDJ1
TGTGCTCTTGGGGAACTCTGCCTGGGGGATATTGAAGTAATGCTAGGTAAACTCATCTTT
CALGELCLGDIEVMLGKLIF
>many|TRDV2|.|TRDJ1
TGTGCCTGTGACACCGTGGACCGGGGGACCGGGTACACCGATAAACTCATCTTT
CACDTVDRGTGYTDKLIF
>many|TRDV2|.|TRDJ1
TGTGCCTGTGACCAATTACAAACGGACACCGATAAACTCATCTTT
CACDQLQTDTDKLIF
>many|TRDV1|TRDD3|TRDJ1
TGTGCTCTTGGGGAACTGAAAGGCCCTAATAGTCCTGACTGGGGGATACGCTGTCACACCGATAAACTCATCTTT
CALGELKGPNSPDWGIRCHTDKLIF
>many|TRDV1|.|TRDJ1
TGTGCTCTTGGGGACCCCCGCCCCTACTCCCTACGAGGAAGTATTCACACCGATAAACTCATCTTT
CALGDPRPYSLRGSIHTDKLIF
>medium-sized|TRDV1|TRDD3|TRDJ1
TGTGCTCTTGGGGAGGAAGGGGCCTTCCCAATACTGGGGGATAGATCGGATAAACTCATCTTT
CALGEEGAFPILGDRSDKLIF
>many|TRDV1|.|TRDJ1
TGTGCTCTTGGGGAACTAGTTCTCCGTCTAAGGCTCACCGATAAACTCATCTTT
CALGELVLRLRLTDKLIF
>many|TRDV1|TRDD3|TRDJ1
TGTGCTCTTGGACCCCGAGGGGGATACGGGCCCGATAAACTCATCTTT
CALGPRGGYGPDKLIF
>many|TRDV2|.|TRDJ3
TGTGCCTGTGACACCATCGGGGCTGTCTCCTGGGACACCCGACAGATGTTTTTC
CACDTIGAVSWDTRQMFF
>many|TRDV1|TRDD3|TRDJ1
TGTGCTCTTGGGGACGGTTACGGTGCGCATCCTAAAAATCGGGGGATACGCTCTGATAAACTCATCTTT
CALGDGYGAHPKNRGIRSDKLIF
>many|TRDV1|TRDD3|TRDJ1
TGTGCTCTTGGGGAACTACCCTGCCTTCCCAAGACTCTCTGGGGGACCCCTCCCGATAAACTCATCTTT
CALGELPCLPKTLWGTPPDKLIF
>medium-sized|TRDV1|TRDD3|TRDJ1
TGTGCTCTTGGGCACAATGAAGGCTGGGGGGTTAGGGAACTCATCTTT
CALGHNEGWGVRELIF
>many|TRDV2|TRDD3|TRDJ1
TGTGCCTGTGACACCGTTTCCACTGGGGGATACGCCGGCGATAAACTCATCTTT
CACDTVSTGGYAGDKLIF
>few|TRDV1|TRDD3|TRDJ1
TGTGCTGGTGTAGTAACTGGGGCCGGGAGCACCGATAAACTCATCTTT
CAGVVTGAGSTDKLIF
>medium-sized|TRDV2|TRDD3|TRDJ1
TGTGCCTGTGATTCCAAAACCAGTACGAGGCTGGGGGATACCTACACCGATAAACTCATCTTT
CACDSKTSTRLGDTYTDKLIF
>many|TRDV1|.|TRDJ1
TGTGCTCTTGGGGAAATTTGGGCGTCGGAATCGCCAGCTGGGTACACCGATAAACTCATCTTT
CALGEIWASESPAGYTDKLIF
>many|TRDV2|TRDD3|TRDJ1
TGTGCCTGTGACACCGTCGGGTTACCCTCTTCTACTGGGGGATACCCTACCGATAAACTCATCTTT
CACDTVGLPSSTGGYPTDKLIF
>many|TRDV1|TRDD3|TRDJ1
TGTGCTCTTGGGGAACTAGGGGCTACACGCGGGGATACGCGTACCGATAAACTCATCTTT
CALGELGATRGDTRTDKLIF
>many|TRDV1|.|TRDJ1
TGTGCTCTTGGGGAAAGGGTCCTACGGAATCCCTCGAAGAGGGGGGTACACCCTCAGAGGGTCACCGATAAACTCATCTTT
CALGERVLRNPSKRGVHPQRVTDKLIF
>many|TRDV1|TRDD3|TRDJ1
TGTGCTCTTGGGGACCCTTTTTCCGGACTGGGGGAATCTAAACTCATCTTT
CALGDPFSGLGESKLIF
>many|TRDV1|TRDD3|TRDJ1
TGTGCTCTTGGGGAACCTGTGTCCTACGCCCGTTTACTGGGGGCCTCGTACACCGATAAACTCATCTTT
CALGEPVSYARLLGASYTDKLIF